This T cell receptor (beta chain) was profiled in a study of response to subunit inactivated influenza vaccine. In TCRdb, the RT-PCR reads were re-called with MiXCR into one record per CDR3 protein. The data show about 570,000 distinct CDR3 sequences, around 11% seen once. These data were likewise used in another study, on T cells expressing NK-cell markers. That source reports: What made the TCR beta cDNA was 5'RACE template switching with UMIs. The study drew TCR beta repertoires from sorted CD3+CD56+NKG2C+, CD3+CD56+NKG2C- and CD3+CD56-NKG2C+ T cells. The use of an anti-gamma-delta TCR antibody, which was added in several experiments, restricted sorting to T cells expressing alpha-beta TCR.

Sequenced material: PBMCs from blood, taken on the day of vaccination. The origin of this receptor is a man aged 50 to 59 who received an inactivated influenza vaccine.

DNA for the CDR3: TGTGCCAGCAGTTTAAGTTATGTTGGGGGCTATGGCTACACCTTC. This encodes CASSLSYVGGYGYTF. The J gene is TRBJ1-2, the V gene TRBV12-3 or TRBV12-4; weak D call: TRBD1 (5 bases). The CDR3 is made up of 15 amino acids. Trimming left V 2 bases short and J 4 bases short, with 14 bases between.